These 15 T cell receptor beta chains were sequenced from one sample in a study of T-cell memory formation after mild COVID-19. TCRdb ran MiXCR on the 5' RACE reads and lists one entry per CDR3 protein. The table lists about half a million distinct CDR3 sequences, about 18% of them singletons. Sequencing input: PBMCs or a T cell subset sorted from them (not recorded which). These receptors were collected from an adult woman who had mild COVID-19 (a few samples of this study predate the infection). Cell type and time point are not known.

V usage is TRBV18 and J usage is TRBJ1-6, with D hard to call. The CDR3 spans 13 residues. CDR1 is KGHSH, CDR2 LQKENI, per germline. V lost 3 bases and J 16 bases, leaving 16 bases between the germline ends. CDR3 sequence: CASSPPPGVTLHF. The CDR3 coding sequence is TGTGCCAGCTCACCGCCGCCCGGGGTTACACTCCACTTT.

CDR3 loop: CASMERGTYEQYF. CDR3 coding DNA: TGTGCCAGCATGGAGCGGGGTACCTACGAGCAGTACTTC. The chain has TRBV12-3 or TRBV12-4 and TRBJ2-7; TRBD2 matches 7 bases. V shed 7 bases and J 2 bases; nucleotides not matched to a gene: 5. The CDR3 is made up of 13 amino acids.

This chain's CDR3 is CASTTGPRLWQFF. DNA for the CDR3: TGTGCCAGTACTACGGGCCCCAGGCTCTGGCAGTTCTTC. The rearrangement joins TRBV25-1 to TRBJ2-1; D gene ambiguous. The CDR3 totals 13 residues. The V end lost 9 bases, the J end lost 12 bases, and 21 bases lay between the germline ends. Germline V CDR1 and CDR2: MGHDK, SYGVNS.

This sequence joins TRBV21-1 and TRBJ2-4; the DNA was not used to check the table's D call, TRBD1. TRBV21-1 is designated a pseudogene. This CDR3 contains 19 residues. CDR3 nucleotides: TGTGCCAGCAGCAAAGTGTGGAAGGGGGTAGCCTCAGCCAAAAACATTCAGTACTTC. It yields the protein CASSKVWKGVASAKNIQYF.

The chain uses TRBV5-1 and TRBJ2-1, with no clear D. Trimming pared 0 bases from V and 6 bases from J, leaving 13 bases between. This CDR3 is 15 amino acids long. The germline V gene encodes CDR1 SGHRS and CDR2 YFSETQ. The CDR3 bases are TGCGCCAGCAGCTTGGCTGGGGTCCCCAGCAATGAGCAGTTCTTC. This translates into CASSLAGVPSNEQFF. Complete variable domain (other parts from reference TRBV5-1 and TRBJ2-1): KAGVTQTPRYLIKTRGQQVTLSCSPISGHRSVSWYQQTPGQGLQFLFEYFSETQRNKGNFPGRFSGRQFSNSRSEMNVSTLELGDSALYLCASSLAGVPSNEQFFGPGTRLTVL.

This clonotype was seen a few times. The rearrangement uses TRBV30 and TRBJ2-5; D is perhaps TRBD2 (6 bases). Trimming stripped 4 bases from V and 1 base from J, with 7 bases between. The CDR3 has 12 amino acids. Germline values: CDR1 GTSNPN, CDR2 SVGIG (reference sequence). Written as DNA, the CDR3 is TGTGCCTGGATGGGGGGCCAAGAGACCCAGTACTTC. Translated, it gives CAWMGGQETQYF. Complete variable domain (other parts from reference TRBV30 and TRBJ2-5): SQTIHQWPATLVQPVGSPLSLECTVEGTSNPNLYWYRQAAGRGLQLLFYSVGIGQISSEVPQNLSASRPQDRQFILSSKKLLLSDSGFYLCAWMGGQETQYFGPGTRLLVL.

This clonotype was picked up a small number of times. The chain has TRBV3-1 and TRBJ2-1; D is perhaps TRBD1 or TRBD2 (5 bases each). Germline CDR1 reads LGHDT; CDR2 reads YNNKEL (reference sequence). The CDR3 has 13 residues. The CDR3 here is CASGTGRYNEQFF. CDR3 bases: TGTGCTAGTGGGACGGGCCGATACAATGAGCAGTTCTTC.

CDR3 nucleotides: TGTGCCAGCAGCTTTGGGGCGGGAAACTTATACGAGCAGTACTTC. Its translation is CASSFGAGNLYEQYF. V usage is TRBV5-6 and J usage is TRBJ2-7; D is perhaps TRBD2 (6 bases). The ends were cut back, 2 bases at V and 4 bases at J, with 16 bases in the middle. The germline gives CDR1 SGHDT, CDR2 YYEEEE. There are 15 residues in the CDR3.

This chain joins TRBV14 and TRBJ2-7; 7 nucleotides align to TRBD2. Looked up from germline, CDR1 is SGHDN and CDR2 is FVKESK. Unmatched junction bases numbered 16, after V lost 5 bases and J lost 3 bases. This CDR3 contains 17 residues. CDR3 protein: CASSALAGDLPIYEQYF. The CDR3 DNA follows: TGTGCCAGCAGCGCGTTGGCGGGAGACCTTCCGATCTACGAGCAGTACTTC.

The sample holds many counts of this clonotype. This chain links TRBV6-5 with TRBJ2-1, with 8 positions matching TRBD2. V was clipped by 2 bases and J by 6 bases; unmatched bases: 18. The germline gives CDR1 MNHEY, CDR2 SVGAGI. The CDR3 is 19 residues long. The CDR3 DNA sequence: TGTGCCAGCAGTTACGCGGGACTAGTTGCTGCGCGGGGCCCCAATGAGCAGTTCTTC. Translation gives CASSYAGLVAARGPNEQFF.

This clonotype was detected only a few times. CDR3 loop: CSAFGLAGGFGETQYF. The CDR3 DNA is TGCAGTGCTTTCGGACTAGCGGGAGGGTTCGGCGAGACCCAGTACTTC. The V and J genes are TRBV20-1 and TRBJ2-5; 15 nucleotides line up with TRBD2. Germline assignment: CDR1 DFQATT and CDR2 SNEGSKA (reference sequence). V was pared by 5 bases and J by 5 bases, with 9 bases of the junction left unmatched. The CDR3 is 16 amino acids.

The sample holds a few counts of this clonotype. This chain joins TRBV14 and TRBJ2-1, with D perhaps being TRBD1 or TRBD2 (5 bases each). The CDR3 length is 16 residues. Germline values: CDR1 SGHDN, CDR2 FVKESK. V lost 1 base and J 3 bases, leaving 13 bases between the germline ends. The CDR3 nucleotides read TGTGCCAGCAGCCAAGTCGGGGCGAGGGTCTACAATGAGCAGTTCTTC. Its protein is CASSQVGARVYNEQFF.

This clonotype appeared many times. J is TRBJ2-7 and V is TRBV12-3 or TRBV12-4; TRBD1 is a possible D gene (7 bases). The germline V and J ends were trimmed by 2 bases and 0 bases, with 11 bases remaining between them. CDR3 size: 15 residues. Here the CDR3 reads CASSLQGGSSYEQYF. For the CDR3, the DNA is TGTGCCAGCAGTTTACAGGGGGGTTCCTCCTACGAGCAGTACTTC.

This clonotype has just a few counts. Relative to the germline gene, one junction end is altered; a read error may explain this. CDR3 in amino acids: CASSEDSWGYGYTF. CDR3 in DNA: TGTGCCAGCAGCGAAGACAGCTGGGGCTATGGCTACACCTTC. The chain uses TRBV3-1 and TRBJ1-2, with a weak D call TRBD1 (5 bases). This CDR3 spans 14 amino acids. CDR1 LGHDT and CDR2 YNNKEL come from the germline V gene (reference sequence).

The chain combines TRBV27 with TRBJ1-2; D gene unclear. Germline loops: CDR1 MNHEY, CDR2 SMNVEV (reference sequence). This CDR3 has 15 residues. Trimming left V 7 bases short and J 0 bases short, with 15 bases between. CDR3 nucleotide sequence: TGTGCCAGCACTGGGGTAGGCACTTCTAACTATGGCTACACCTTC. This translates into CASTGVGTSNYGYTF.